This T cell receptor (beta chain) was identified in a study of PD-L1 blockade in urothelial cancer. Time point specified: peripheral blood 6 weeks after treatment start. With V trimmed by 7 bases and J by 3 bases, 5 bases remained unmatched. Germline CDR1 reads LGHNA; CDR2 reads YNFKEQ. This CDR3 is built from 15 residues. The data were produced by immunoSEQ multiplex PCR, yet TCRdb's version contains in-frame clones alone and is incomplete. Of fewer than 85,000 clones in the sample, 88% were seen once. This clone was recorded a few times. Material: PBMCs, obtained around atezolizumab (anti-PD-L1) treatment. The TCR sequence derives from a man between 60 and 75 years old with urothelial cancer. The chain is built from TRBV4-2 and TRBJ2-2; 10 nucleotides align to TRBD2. Written as DNA, the CDR3 is TGTGCCAGCACCCAGGGGACTAGCGACACCGGGGAGCTGTTTTTT. Encoded protein: CASTQGTSDTGELFF.